This T cell receptor (beta chain) was captured by sequencing in a study of cytomegalovirus exposure and HLA in healthy donors. The germline V gene has CDR1 WSHSY and CDR2 SAAADI. The CDR3 runs 15 residues. The PCR had 60 Vbeta and 13 Jbeta primers. The repertoire was sequenced with immunoSEQ multiplex PCR; TCRdb's copy has only in-frame clones and lacks some. The data hold around 81,000 clones, with 63% observed a single time. Sequencing was done on a sample of PBMCs. V gene TRBV10-2 combines with J gene TRBJ2-7; 9 bases are shared with TRBD1. The sequence was obtained from a young man in good health and CMV-seropositive. CDR3 region: CANKTGTGSSYEQYF. The CDR3, as DNA: TGCGCTAACAAGACGGGGACAGGGAGCTCCTACGAGCAGTACTTC.